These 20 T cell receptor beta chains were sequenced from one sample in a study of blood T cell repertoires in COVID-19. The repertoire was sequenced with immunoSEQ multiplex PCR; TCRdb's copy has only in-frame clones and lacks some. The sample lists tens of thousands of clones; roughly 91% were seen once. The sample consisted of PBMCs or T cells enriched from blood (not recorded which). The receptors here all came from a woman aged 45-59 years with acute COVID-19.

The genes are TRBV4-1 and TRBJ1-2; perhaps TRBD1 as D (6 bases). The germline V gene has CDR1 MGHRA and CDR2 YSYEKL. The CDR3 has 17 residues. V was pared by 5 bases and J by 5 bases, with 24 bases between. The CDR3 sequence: CASSFGPPRQAAYGYTF. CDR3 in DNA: TGCGCCAGCAGCTTTGGACCCCCCCGACAGGCGGCATATGGCTACACCTTC.

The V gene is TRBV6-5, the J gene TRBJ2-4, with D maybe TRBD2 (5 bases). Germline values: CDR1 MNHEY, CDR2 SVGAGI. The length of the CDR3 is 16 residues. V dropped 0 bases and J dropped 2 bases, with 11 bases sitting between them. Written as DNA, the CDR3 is TGTGCCAGCAGTTACTCGAATGGCGGGTCCAAAAACATTCAGTACTTC. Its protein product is CASSYSNGGSKNIQYF.

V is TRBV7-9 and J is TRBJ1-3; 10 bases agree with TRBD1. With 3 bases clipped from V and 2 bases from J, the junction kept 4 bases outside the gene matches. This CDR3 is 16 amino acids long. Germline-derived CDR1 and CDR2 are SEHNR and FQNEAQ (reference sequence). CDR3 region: CASSLQTGGPGNTIYF. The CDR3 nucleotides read TGTGCCAGCAGCTTGCAGACAGGGGGCCCTGGAAACACCATATATTTT.

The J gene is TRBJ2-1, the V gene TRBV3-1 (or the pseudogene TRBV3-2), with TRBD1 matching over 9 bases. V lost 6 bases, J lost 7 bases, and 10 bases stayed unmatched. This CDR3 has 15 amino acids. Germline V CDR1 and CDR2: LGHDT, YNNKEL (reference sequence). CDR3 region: CASRDGQGFGNEQFF. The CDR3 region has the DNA TGTGCCAGCAGAGATGGACAGGGGTTTGGGAATGAGCAGTTCTTC.

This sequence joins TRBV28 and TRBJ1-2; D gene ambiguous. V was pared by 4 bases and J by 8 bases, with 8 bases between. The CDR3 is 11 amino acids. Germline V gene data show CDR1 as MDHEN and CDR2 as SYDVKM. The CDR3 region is CASSSSRGYTF. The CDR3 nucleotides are TGTGCCAGCAGTTCCTCGAGGGGCTACACCTTC.

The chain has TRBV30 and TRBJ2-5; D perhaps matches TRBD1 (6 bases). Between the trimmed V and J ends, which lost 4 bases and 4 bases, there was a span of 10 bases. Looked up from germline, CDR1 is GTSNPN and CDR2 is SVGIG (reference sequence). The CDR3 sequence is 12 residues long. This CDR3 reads CAWTKGGETQYF. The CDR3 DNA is TGTGCCTGGACCAAAGGGGGAGAGACCCAGTACTTC. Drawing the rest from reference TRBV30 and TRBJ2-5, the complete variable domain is SQTIHQWPATLVQPVGSPLSLECTVEGTSNPNLYWYRQAAGRGLQLLFYSVGIGQISSEVPQNLSASRPQDRQFILSSKKLLLSDSGFYLCAWTKGGETQYFGPGTRLLVL.

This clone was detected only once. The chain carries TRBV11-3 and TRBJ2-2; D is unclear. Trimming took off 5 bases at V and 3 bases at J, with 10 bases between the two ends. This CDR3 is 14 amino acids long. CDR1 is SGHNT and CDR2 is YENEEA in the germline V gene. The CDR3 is CASSPLADTGELFF. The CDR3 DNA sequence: TGTGCCAGCAGCCCCCTGGCTGACACCGGGGAGCTGTTTTTT.

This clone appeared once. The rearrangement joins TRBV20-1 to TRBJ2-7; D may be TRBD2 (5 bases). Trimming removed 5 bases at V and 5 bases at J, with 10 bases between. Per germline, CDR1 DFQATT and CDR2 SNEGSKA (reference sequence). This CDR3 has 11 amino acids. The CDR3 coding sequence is TGCAGTGCTTGGGCCGGGAACGAGCAGTACTTC. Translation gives CSAWAGNEQYF.

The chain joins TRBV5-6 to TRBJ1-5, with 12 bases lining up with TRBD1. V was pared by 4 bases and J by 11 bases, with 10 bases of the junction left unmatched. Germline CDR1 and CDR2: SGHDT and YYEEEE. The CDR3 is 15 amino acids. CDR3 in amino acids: CASSLGQGALKTQHF. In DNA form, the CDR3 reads TGTGCCAGCAGCCTGGGACAGGGGGCGCTGAAGACCCAGCATTTT.

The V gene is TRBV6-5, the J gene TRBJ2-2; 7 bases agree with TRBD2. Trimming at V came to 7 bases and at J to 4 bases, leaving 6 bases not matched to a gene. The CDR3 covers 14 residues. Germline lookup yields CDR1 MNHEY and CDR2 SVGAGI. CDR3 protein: CASKLAQVTGELFF. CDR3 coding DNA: TGTGCCAGCAAACTAGCGCAAGTCACCGGGGAGCTGTTTTTT.

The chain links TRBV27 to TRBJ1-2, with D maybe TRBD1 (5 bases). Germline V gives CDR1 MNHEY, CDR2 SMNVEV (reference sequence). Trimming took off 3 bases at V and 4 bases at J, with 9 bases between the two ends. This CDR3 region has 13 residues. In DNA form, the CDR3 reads TGTGCCAGCAGTTTGGGGCAGAGCTATGGCTACACCTTC. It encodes CASSLGQSYGYTF.

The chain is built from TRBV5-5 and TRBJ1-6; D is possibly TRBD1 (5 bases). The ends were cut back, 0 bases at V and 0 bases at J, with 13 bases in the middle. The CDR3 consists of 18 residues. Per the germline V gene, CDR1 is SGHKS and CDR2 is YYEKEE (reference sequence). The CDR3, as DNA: TGTGCCAGCAGCTTGGCCCCCGGGGGTAGCTCCTATAATTCACCCCTCCACTTT. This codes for CASSLAPGGSSYNSPLHF. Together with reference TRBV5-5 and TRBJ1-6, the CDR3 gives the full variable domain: DAGVTQSPTHLIKTRGQQVTLRCSPISGHKSVSWYQQVLGQGPQFIFQYYEKEERGRGNFPDRFSARQFPNYSSELNVNALLLGDSALYLCASSLAPGGSSYNSPLHFGNGTRLTVT.

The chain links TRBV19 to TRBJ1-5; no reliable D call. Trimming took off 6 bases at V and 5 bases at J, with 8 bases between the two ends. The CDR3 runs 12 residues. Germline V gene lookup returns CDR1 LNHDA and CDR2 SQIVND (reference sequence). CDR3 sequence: CASRSGHQPQHF. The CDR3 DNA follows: TGTGCCAGTAGATCAGGTCATCAGCCCCAGCATTTT.

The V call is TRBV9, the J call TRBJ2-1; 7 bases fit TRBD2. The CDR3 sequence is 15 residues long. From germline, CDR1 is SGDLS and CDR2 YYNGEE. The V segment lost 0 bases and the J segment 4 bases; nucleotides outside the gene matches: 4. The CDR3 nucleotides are TGTGCCAGCAGCGTAGCGGCTAGCGGATACAATGAGCAGTTCTTC. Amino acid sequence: CASSVAASGYNEQFF.

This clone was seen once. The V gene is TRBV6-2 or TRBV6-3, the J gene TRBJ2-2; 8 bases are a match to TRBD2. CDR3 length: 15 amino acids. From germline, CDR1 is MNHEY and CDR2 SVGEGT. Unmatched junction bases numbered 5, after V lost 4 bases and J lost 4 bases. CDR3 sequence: CASSFALAGTGELFF. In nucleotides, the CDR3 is TGTGCCAGCAGTTTCGCTCTAGCGGGCACCGGGGAGCTGTTTTTT.

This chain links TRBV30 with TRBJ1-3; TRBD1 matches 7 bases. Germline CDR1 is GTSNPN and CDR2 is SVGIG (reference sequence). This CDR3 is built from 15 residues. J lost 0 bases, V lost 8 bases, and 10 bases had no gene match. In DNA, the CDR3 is TGTGCCAGCACACGAGGGGGCCTCTCTGGAAACACCATATATTTT. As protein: CASTRGGLSGNTIYF.

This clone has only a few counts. The CDR3 DNA reads as TGTGCCAGCAGTACCCCCCGGACCGGGGAGCTGTTTTTT. This sequence encodes CASSTPRTGELFF. The chain is built from TRBV28 and TRBJ2-2, with D uncertain. The CDR3 consists of 13 residues. Trimming left V 5 bases short and J 5 bases short, with 9 bases between. The V gene's germline CDR1 is MDHEN and CDR2 SYDVKM.

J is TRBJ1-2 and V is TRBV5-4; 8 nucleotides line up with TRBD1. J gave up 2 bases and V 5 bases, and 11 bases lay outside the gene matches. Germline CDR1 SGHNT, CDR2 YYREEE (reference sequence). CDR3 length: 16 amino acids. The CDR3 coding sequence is TGTGCCAGCAGTGAAGCAGGGGGCCGGTTAAACTATGGCTACACCTTC. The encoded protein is CASSEAGGRLNYGYTF. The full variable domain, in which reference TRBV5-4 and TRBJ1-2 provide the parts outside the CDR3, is ETGVTQSPTHLIKTRGQQVTLRCSSQSGHNTVSWYQQALGQGPQFIFQYYREEENGRGNFPPRFSGLQFPNYSSELNVNALELDDSALYLCASSEAGGRLNYGYTFGSGTRLTVV.

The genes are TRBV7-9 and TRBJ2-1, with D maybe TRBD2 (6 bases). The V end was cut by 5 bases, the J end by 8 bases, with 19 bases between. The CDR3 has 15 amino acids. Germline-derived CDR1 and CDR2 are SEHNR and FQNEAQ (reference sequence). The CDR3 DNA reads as TGTGCCAGCAGCCACCCGGGACTCCAGCAGCATGAGCAGTTCTTC. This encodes CASSHPGLQQHEQFF.

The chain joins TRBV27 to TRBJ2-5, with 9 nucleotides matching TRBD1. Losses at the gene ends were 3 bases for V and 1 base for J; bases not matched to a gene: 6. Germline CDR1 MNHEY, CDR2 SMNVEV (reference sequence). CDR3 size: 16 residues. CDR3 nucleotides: TGTGCCAGCAGTTTTGGAACGGGACAGGGCCAAGAGACCCAGTACTTC. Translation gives CASSFGTGQGQETQYF.